The 30 T cell receptor beta chains presented below share a single source sample, sequenced in a study of patients and donors after allogeneic stem cell transplantation. TCRdb reanalysed the RT-PCR reads using MiXCR and keeps one entry per CDR3 protein. Here the sample spans about a million distinct CDR3 sequences, about 20% being singletons. The source material was blood, either unsorted or a sorted T cell fraction (not recorded which). Every receptor here comes from a human donor who was either an allogeneic HSCT recipient or a stem cell or donor lymphocyte infusion donor (not recorded which). It is not recorded whose cells these are; they may come from a transplant donor.

The sample holds a few counts of this clonotype. The chain combines TRBV2 with TRBJ2-3; no definite D call. The CDR3 is made up of 12 amino acids. The V end lost 4 bases, the J end lost 5 bases, and 7 bases lay between the germline ends. The germline V gene encodes CDR1 SNHLY and CDR2 FYNNEI. The CDR3 sequence is CASSGQVDTQYF. As DNA, the CDR3 is TGTGCCAGCAGTGGGCAAGTAGATACGCAGTATTTT.

The genes are TRBV13 and TRBJ2-1; 13 positions agree with TRBD2. The trim removed 6 bases at V and 9 bases at J, leaving 11 bases unmatched. CDR1 PRHDT and CDR2 FYEKMQ come from the germline V gene (reference sequence). The length of the CDR3 is 16 residues. The chain's CDR3 is CASSYRAGTSGIEQFF. The CDR3 nucleotides are TGTGCCAGCAGTTATCGCGCCGGGACTAGCGGGATTGAGCAGTTCTTC.

V usage is TRBV11-2 and J usage is TRBJ2-7, with TRBD2 matching 9 bases. CDR1 SGHAT and CDR2 FQNNGV come from the germline V gene. V was clipped by 6 bases and J by 3 bases; unmatched bases: 12. The CDR3 has 16 residues. The CDR3 sequence: CASSRSSGVLGYEQYF. CDR3 DNA: TGTGCCAGCAGTCGGTCTAGCGGGGTCCTTGGCTACGAGCAGTACTTC.

The chain carries TRBV29-1 and TRBJ1-1; no clear D gene. The CDR3 is 14 residues long. Deletions cut 0 bases from V and 1 base from J, with 9 bases between. Germline V gene sequence: CDR1 SQVTM, CDR2 ANQGSEA. The CDR3: CSVEDLPANTEAFF. As DNA, the CDR3 is TGCAGCGTTGAAGATCTTCCGGCGAACACTGAAGCTTTCTTT.

CDR3 DNA sequence: TGTGCCAGCAGCTTAGGCCGGGGAAAAGGGCGTAATGAGCAGTTCTTC. This sequence encodes CASSLGRGKGRNEQFF. V usage is TRBV7-8 and J usage is TRBJ2-1; a weak D match, TRBD2 (5 bases). This CDR3 has 16 amino acids. CDR1 and CDR2 from the germline V gene are SGHVS and FQNEAQ. V lost 1 base, J lost 7 bases, and 17 bases lay in between.

This clonotype was found many times. The V gene is TRBV7-9, the J gene TRBJ2-3; D tentatively reads TRBD1 or TRBD2 (6 bases each). The CDR3 extends over 13 amino acids. The germline V gene has CDR1 SEHNR and CDR2 FQNEAQ (reference sequence). Trimming left V 0 bases short and J 6 bases short, with 7 bases between. The CDR3 nucleotides are TGTGCCAGCAGCTTAGCGGGGGGCGATACGCAGTATTTT. Protein sequence: CASSLAGGDTQYF.

A few counts support this clonotype. The chain joins TRBV5-6 to TRBJ2-7; D gene ambiguous. The CDR3 loop spans 14 amino acids. Germline V gene lookup returns CDR1 SGHDT and CDR2 YYEEEE. Trimming took 0 bases from V and 1 from J, leaving 8 bases between them. The CDR3 sequence is CASSLAKQSYEQYF. The CDR3 DNA reads TGTGCCAGCAGCTTGGCCAAACAGTCCTACGAGCAGTACTTC.

This clonotype was detected many times. J is TRBJ2-5 and V is TRBV10-3, with D perhaps assigned TRBD1 or TRBD2 (5 bases each). Trimming stripped 5 bases from V and 1 base from J, with 8 bases between. There are 13 residues in the CDR3. Per germline, CDR1 ENHRY and CDR2 SYGVKD. The CDR3 DNA is TGTGCCATCAGTTGGGACGGCCAAGAGACCCAGTACTTC. It specifies CAISWDGQETQYF.

This clonotype was counted between two and nine times. CDR3 coding DNA: TGTGCCAGCAGTTTCCTTTTCTCCGTCAATAGCTCCTACAATGAGCAGTTCTTC. Translating gives CASSFLFSVNSSYNEQFF. This chain links TRBV27 with TRBJ2-1, with D uncertain. The CDR3 consists of 18 residues. V was trimmed by 3 bases and J by 0 bases, leaving 18 bases between them. Germline CDR1 is MNHEY and CDR2 is SMNVEV (reference sequence).

This sequence joins TRBV29-1 and TRBJ2-7; either TRBD1 or TRBD2 may fit D (5 bases each). The CDR3 is 15 amino acids. The germline CDR1 and CDR2 sequences are SQVTM and ANQGSEA. V was clipped by 4 bases and J by 1 base, with 17 bases between them. As DNA, the CDR3 is TGCAGCGTTGTGGGGGATGATTACGGATCCTACGAGCAGTACTTC. The encoded protein is CSVVGDDYGSYEQYF.

The V gene is TRBV12-3 or TRBV12-4, the J gene TRBJ2-2, with 10 bases identical to TRBD2. The V and J ends lost 5 bases and 1 base, in that order; junction bases with no gene match: 10. This CDR3 is 18 amino acids long. The CDR3 bases are TGTGCCAGCAGTCCCCCCGGACTAGCGGTTTGGAACACCGGGGAGCTGTTTTTT. Protein: CASSPPGLAVWNTGELFF.

For the CDR3, the DNA is TGTGCCAGCAGCTTCACCCCTGACAGCCCATATAACACTGAAGCTTTCTTT. This codes for CASSFTPDSPYNTEAFF. V gene TRBV5-6 combines with J gene TRBJ1-1; possibly TRBD1 for D (5 bases). The CDR3 runs 17 residues. In germline, CDR1 is SGHDT, CDR2 YYEEEE. V dropped 2 bases and J dropped 2 bases, with 19 bases sitting between them.

The chain is built from TRBV15 and TRBJ2-7, with D maybe TRBD1 (6 bases). The CDR3 has 14 amino acids. V shed 0 bases and J shed 7 bases, with 13 bases lying between them. Germline V lookup: CDR1 LNHNV, CDR2 YYDKDF (reference sequence). For the CDR3, the DNA is TGTGCCACCAGCAGAGATTTACAGGGAAGGGAGCAGTACTTC. Translation: CATSRDLQGREQYF.

This clonotype was counted between two and nine times. This rearrangement joins TRBV12-5 to TRBJ2-3, with TRBD1 matching 8 bases. Germline CDR1 reads LGHNT; CDR2 reads FRNRAP. With V trimmed by 6 bases and J by 6 bases, 5 bases remained unmatched. The CDR3 runs to 13 residues. The CDR3: CASGTQGVDTQYF. The CDR3 coding sequence is TGTGCTAGTGGAACACAGGGGGTTGATACGCAGTATTTT.

The chain joins TRBV4-1 to TRBJ1-2; D is unclear. Per the germline V gene, CDR1 is MGHRA and CDR2 is YSYEKL. The length of the CDR3 is 14 residues. Deletions cut 4 bases from V and 4 bases from J, with 13 bases between. CDR3 sequence (DNA): TGCGCCAGCAGCCTGGACTTTTTGTTCTATGGCTACACCTTC. This encodes CASSLDFLFYGYTF.

This clonotype was recorded a few times. J is TRBJ1-4 and V is TRBV29-1; a possible D gene is TRBD1 (6 bases). The CDR3 extends over 15 amino acids. V was pared by 4 bases and J by 3 bases, with 15 bases between. Germline V gives CDR1 SQVTM, CDR2 ANQGSEA. The DNA for the CDR3 is TGCAGCGTTGCCAGGGGCACCTTGGCTAATGAAAAACTGTTTTTT. Protein product: CSVARGTLANEKLFF.

This clonotype was counted between two and nine times. This sequence joins TRBV5-4 and TRBJ1-2; TRBD1 agrees at 9 bases. The CDR3 is 15 amino acids. Germline V gene lookup returns CDR1 SGHNT and CDR2 YYREEE (reference sequence). The J segment lost 2 bases and the V segment lost 6 bases, leaving 8 bases of the junction unmatched. The CDR3 DNA is TGTGCCAGCATTCGGACAGGGGAGGGGAACTATGGCTACACCTTC. Translation: CASIRTGEGNYGYTF.

This rearrangement joins TRBV24-1 to TRBJ2-5, with D tentatively TRBD1 (6 bases). Trimming removed 3 bases from V and 4 bases from J, with 14 bases in between. The CDR3 spans 15 residues. Germline V CDR1 and CDR2: KGHDR, SFDVKD. The CDR3 here is CATSDGQGIRETQYF. The DNA of the CDR3 is TGTGCCACCAGTGATGGGCAGGGGATCCGAGAGACCCAGTACTTC.

This chain connects TRBV7-2 to TRBJ1-6, with D perhaps TRBD1 (5 bases). Trimming stripped 1 base from V and 7 bases from J, with 14 bases between. This CDR3 is 16 amino acids long. Germline loops: CDR1 SGHTA, CDR2 FQGNSA. The CDR3 DNA reads TGTGCCAGCAGCTTAGGGGGGGGGAGGGGAAATTCACCCCTCCACTTT. Protein sequence: CASSLGGGRGNSPLHF.

The rearrangement joins TRBV27 to TRBJ2-1; D possibly matches TRBD1 or TRBD2 (5 bases each). This CDR3 is built from 14 residues. V lost 6 bases and J lost 9, with 18 bases in between. The germline CDR1 and CDR2 sequences are MNHEY and SMNVEV (reference sequence). CDR3 protein: CASSSVGGVGEQFF. For the CDR3, the DNA is TGTGCCAGCAGCTCTGTTGGGGGAGTGGGTGAGCAGTTCTTC.

The V and J genes are TRBV6-2 or TRBV6-3 and TRBJ2-1, with 9 bases matching TRBD1. The CDR3 contains 14 residues. Looked up from germline, CDR1 is MNHEY and CDR2 is SVGEGT. V lost 6 bases and J lost 9; bases outside the gene matches: 9. Here the CDR3 reads CASSRDRVVGEQFF. The CDR3, as DNA: TGTGCCAGCAGCCGGGACAGGGTTGTTGGTGAGCAGTTCTTC.

This clonotype was observed at least ten times. The chain couples TRBV12-3 or TRBV12-4 to TRBJ2-7; 9 nucleotides line up with TRBD1. With V trimmed by 3 bases and J by 2 bases, 5 bases remained unmatched. This CDR3 has 15 residues. The CDR3: CASSFTGGATYEQYF. In DNA, the CDR3 is TGTGCCAGCAGTTTTACAGGGGGCGCGACCTACGAGCAGTACTTC.

The genes are TRBV5-1 and TRBJ1-1, with a possible D match to TRBD1 (5 bases). With 4 bases removed from V and 6 bases from J, the gap between germline ends came to 25 bases. In germline, CDR1 is SGHRS, CDR2 YFSETQ. The CDR3 is 17 amino acids. CDR3 coding DNA: TGCGCCAGCAGCCGGAGGGCCTCTACAGGTACCCCAGCTGAAGCTTTCTTT. Encoded protein: CASSRRASTGTPAEAFF.

This clonotype turned up a few times. This chain links TRBV5-1 with TRBJ2-7; D call uncertain. The CDR3 consists of 13 residues. The V end was cut by 4 bases, the J end by 6 bases, with 14 bases between. In germline, CDR1 is SGHRS, CDR2 YFSETQ. CDR3 amino acids: CASSRGLVREQYF. As DNA, the CDR3 is TGCGCCAGCAGCCGAGGATTAGTACGCGAGCAGTACTTC.

The rearrangement joins TRBV29-1 to TRBJ1-2, with 11 bases fitting TRBD1. Looked up from germline, CDR1 is SQVTM and CDR2 is ANQGSEA. Trimming removed 5 bases from V and 6 bases from J; junction bases left unmatched: 5. This CDR3 is 13 amino acids long. This CDR3 is CSVLDRGQDGYTF. The CDR3 DNA reads as TGCAGCGTTCTGGACAGGGGGCAAGATGGCTACACCTTC. Variable domain in full (rest from reference TRBV29-1 and TRBJ1-2): SAVISQKPSRDICQRGTSLTIQCQVDSQVTMMFWYRQQPGQSLTLIATANQGSEATYESGFVIDKFPISRPNLTFSTLTVSNMSPEDSSIYLCSVLDRGQDGYTFGSGTRLTVV.

This clonotype appeared a few times. The J gene is TRBJ1-1, the V gene TRBV7-9; the D is unclear. Germline V gene data show CDR1 as SEHNR and CDR2 as FQNEAQ (reference sequence). V gave up 3 bases and J gave up 5 bases, with 10 bases separating them. CDR3 length: 13 amino acids. In DNA form, the CDR3 reads TGTGCCAGCAGCTTTAGGGTGGATACTGAAGCTTTCTTT. This sequence encodes CASSFRVDTEAFF.

There are a few counts of this clonotype. The CDR3, as DNA: TGCAGCGTTGAAGGGAGCCGAGCTGGAAACACCATATATTTT. Encoded protein: CSVEGSRAGNTIYF. The rearrangement uses TRBV29-1 and TRBJ1-3; no definite D call. Germline loops: CDR1 SQVTM, CDR2 ANQGSEA. The V end was cut by 1 base, the J end by 2 bases, with 9 bases between. The length of the CDR3 is 14 residues.

The chain couples TRBV4-2 to TRBJ2-7, with 13 bases fitting TRBD2. Germline lookup yields CDR1 LGHNA and CDR2 YNFKEQ. The CDR3 spans 16 residues. V was clipped by 1 base and J by 3 bases; unmatched bases: 3. The DNA of the CDR3 is TGTGCCAGCAGCCAAGCAGGGACTAGCGGGAACTACGAGCAGTACTTC. It translates to CASSQAGTSGNYEQYF.

This clonotype was observed a few times. The gene calls are TRBV5-1 and TRBJ2-5; D uncertain. Germline values: CDR1 SGHRS, CDR2 YFSETQ. The CDR3 spans 15 residues. The ends were cut back, 2 bases at V and 1 base at J, with 12 bases in the middle. CDR3 DNA: TGCGCCAGCAGCTTACCCCGCCCCCGCCAAGAGACCCAGTACTTC. Translating it yields CASSLPRPRQETQYF. The full variable domain, completed using reference TRBV5-1 and TRBJ2-5, is KAGVTQTPRYLIKTRGQQVTLSCSPISGHRSVSWYQQTPGQGLQFLFEYFSETQRNKGNFPGRFSGRQFSNSRSEMNVSTLELGDSALYLCASSLPRPRQETQYFGPGTRLLVL.

On this clonotype: Relative to the germline gene, one junction end is altered; a read error may explain this. The rearrangement joins TRBV7-9 to TRBJ2-3; no clear D gene. The CDR3 contains 12 residues. From germline, CDR1 is SEHNR and CDR2 FQNEAQ (reference sequence). The CDR3 protein is CASSLGTVTQYF. CDR3 DNA: TGTGCCAGCAGCTTAGGAACAGTTACGCAGTATTTT. Filled out from reference TRBV7-9 and TRBJ2-3, the complete variable domain reads DTGVSQNPRHKITKRGQNVTFRCDPISEHNRLYWYRQTLGQGPEFLTYFQNEAQLEKSRLLSDRFSAERPKGSFSTLEIQRTEQGDSAMYLCASSLGTVTQYFGPGTRLTVL.